This T cell receptor beta chain was recorded in a study of blood T cell repertoires in COVID-19. Study information: Acute and convalescent COVID-19 specimens originated in the United States, Italy and Spain. Sample material is recorded as cDNA or gDNA derived from T cells, B-cell-depleted T cells, or PBMCs.

In the authors' workflow: Estimation of nucleated cell counts was performed using reference gene primer amplification. Sequencing was performed with immunoSEQ multiplex PCR; in TCRdb, only in-frame clones are kept and a portion is missing. V and J calls and clone size are those listed in that table; D and trimming were worked out from the DNA. Of under 300,000 clones listed, approximately 86% are singletons. This clone was counted once. The receptor comes from a young man with active or convalescent COVID-19. Sequencing input: peripheral blood.

The CDR3 region is CASSLNGGSTDGYTF. The DNA for the CDR3 is TGTGCCAGCAGTTTAAACGGGGGATCTACCGATGGCTACACCTTC. V and J are TRBV28 and TRBJ1-2, with D possibly being TRBD1 (5 bases). This CDR3 has 15 amino acids. Germline CDR1 is MDHEN and CDR2 is SYDVKM. V was shortened by 2 bases and J by 6 bases, with 16 bases between the two germline ends.